These 20 T cell receptor beta chains were sequenced from one sample in a study of identical twins. One entry per CDR3 protein, called by TCRdb with MiXCR from the 5' RACE reads. The sample carries a few hundred thousand distinct CDR3 sequences, approximately 8.7% recorded once. Sequenced: naive T cells sorted from blood. These receptors were collected from a woman in her forties or fifties in good health.

The sample holds a few counts of this clonotype. The chain uses TRBV7-9 and TRBJ1-5; TRBD1 is a possible D gene (5 bases). Germline assignment: CDR1 SEHNR and CDR2 FQNEAQ (reference sequence). V was pared by 5 bases and J by 7 bases, with 15 bases between. The CDR3 length is 14 residues. CDR3 amino acids: CASSETGAGQPQHF. The CDR3 DNA is TGTGCCAGCAGCGAAACAGGTGCCGGGCAGCCCCAGCATTTT. The complete variable domain, with remaining parts taken from reference TRBV7-9 and TRBJ1-5, reads DTGVSQNPRHKITKRGQNVTFRCDPISEHNRLYWYRQTLGQGPEFLTYFQNEAQLEKSRLLSDRFSAERPKGSFSTLEIQRTEQGDSAMYLCASSETGAGQPQHFGDGTRLSIL.

Ten or more counts support this clonotype. The J gene is TRBJ1-1, the V gene TRBV20-1; D unclear. Trimming left V 5 bases short and J 1 base short, with 17 bases between. The CDR3 consists of 15 residues. Germline loops: CDR1 DFQATT, CDR2 SNEGSKA (reference sequence). CDR3 loop: CSAAGPPKPNTEAFF. CDR3 nucleotide sequence: TGCAGTGCTGCGGGCCCTCCGAAACCGAACACTGAAGCTTTCTTT.

The V call is TRBV29-1, the J call TRBJ2-1; D may be TRBD1 or TRBD2 (5 bases each). The V end lost 5 bases, the J end lost 7 bases, and 12 bases lay between the germline ends. In germline, CDR1 is SQVTM, CDR2 ANQGSEA. The CDR3 consists of 12 residues. CDR3 loop: CSVIGAVNEQFF. CDR3 nucleotides: TGCAGCGTTATCGGGGCGGTAAATGAGCAGTTCTTC.

This clonotype was detected ten times or more. The gene calls are TRBV7-9 and TRBJ2-2; D is unclear. The germline V gene has CDR1 SEHNR and CDR2 FQNEAQ (reference sequence). The CDR3 contains 12 residues. The V end lost 3 bases, the J end lost 6 bases, and 5 bases lay between the germline ends. The CDR3 DNA reads TGTGCCAGCAGCTTCGCCTCCGGGGAGCTGTTTTTT. Protein: CASSFASGELFF.

The chain uses TRBV29-1 and TRBJ1-5; 7 positions agree with TRBD1. From germline, CDR1 is SQVTM and CDR2 ANQGSEA. This CDR3 contains 13 residues. V gave up 6 bases and J gave up 4 bases; unmatched junction bases: 6. As DNA, the CDR3 is TGCAGCGTGGGCGAACAGGGGAATCAGCCCCAGCATTTT. It yields the protein CSVGEQGNQPQHF.

V usage is TRBV5-1 and J usage is TRBJ2-1, with TRBD2 matching 11 bases. CDR1 is SGHRS and CDR2 is YFSETQ in the germline V gene. The CDR3 runs to 17 residues. The J segment lost 7 bases and the V segment lost 1 base, leaving 10 bases of the junction unmatched. The CDR3: CASSLYELAGVRNEQFF. The CDR3 DNA sequence: TGCGCCAGCAGCTTGTACGAACTAGCGGGAGTTAGGAATGAGCAGTTCTTC.

V is TRBV20-1 and J is TRBJ1-1; 11 nucleotides match TRBD1. The germline V gene encodes CDR1 DFQATT and CDR2 SNEGSKA (reference sequence). J gave up 4 bases and V 5 bases, and 6 bases lay outside the gene matches. The CDR3 totals 14 residues. As DNA, the CDR3 is TGCAGTGCTCGAAGGGACAGGGGGAGCACTGAAGCTTTCTTT. Translating it yields CSARRDRGSTEAFF.

The chain uses TRBV12-3 or TRBV12-4 and TRBJ1-2, with 8 bases lining up with TRBD1. Trimming removed 3 bases from V and 10 bases from J; junction bases left unmatched: 7. This CDR3 spans 13 amino acids. The DNA for the CDR3 is TGTGCCAGCAGTTTGATGGACAGGGTGGACTACACCTTC. Its translation: CASSLMDRVDYTF.

The rearrangement joins TRBV29-1 to TRBJ2-5; TRBD1 agrees at 7 bases. Germline assignment: CDR1 SQVTM and CDR2 ANQGSEA. The CDR3 covers 12 residues. The V segment lost 7 bases and the J segment 4 bases; nucleotides outside the gene matches: 6. CDR3 protein: CSAPGQTETQYF. The CDR3 bases are TGCAGCGCACCGGGACAGACAGAGACCCAGTACTTC.

This clonotype was seen a handful of times. This sequence joins TRBV20-1 and TRBJ2-1; 7 bases fit TRBD2. Germline loops: CDR1 DFQATT, CDR2 SNEGSKA (reference sequence). After removal of 0 bases from V and 6 bases from J, the junction contained 5 bases not matched to a gene. This CDR3 region has 14 residues. The CDR3 coding sequence is TGCAGTGCTAGAGATGGGAGGGCGGTCAATGAGCAGTTCTTC. It is translated as CSARDGRAVNEQFF.

The sample holds a few counts of this clonotype. The chain combines TRBV11-3 with TRBJ2-2; perhaps TRBD2 as D (6 bases). V was pared by 0 bases and J by 6 bases, with 20 bases between. This CDR3 has 18 amino acids. Germline CDR1 is SGHNT and CDR2 is YENEEA. CDR3 nucleotides: TGTGCCAGCAGCTTAGATCTCATTGCGGGACCAAGCTCCGGGGAGCTGTTTTTT. Translating gives CASSLDLIAGPSSGELFF.

The J gene is TRBJ1-3, the V gene TRBV4-1; D perhaps matches TRBD1 (6 bases). Germline CDR1 MGHRA, CDR2 YSYEKL. This CDR3 contains 16 residues. V lost 3 bases and J lost 7, with 19 bases in between. CDR3 sequence: CASSHLQGSSANTIYF. CDR3 sequence (DNA): TGCGCCAGCAGCCACCTACAGGGTTCGTCTGCTAACACCATATATTTT.

This clonotype was observed a few times. The chain carries TRBV10-2 and TRBJ1-1, with 9 bases matching TRBD1. The germline gives CDR1 WSHSY, CDR2 SAAADI. Trimming at V came to 11 bases and at J to 3 bases, leaving 4 bases not matched to a gene. This CDR3 has 12 amino acids. The CDR3 bases are TGCGCCGTCGGACAGGGGTACACTGAAGCTTTCTTT. It specifies CAVGQGYTEAFF.

The chain links TRBV14 to TRBJ2-1; 11 nucleotides align to TRBD1. The CDR3 totals 16 residues. Germline V gene sequence: CDR1 SGHDN, CDR2 FVKESK. V lost 3 bases and J lost 8; bases outside the gene matches: 9. The CDR3 sequence: CASSQQPGQGDHEQFF. The CDR3 DNA is TGTGCCAGCAGCCAGCAACCGGGACAGGGGGACCATGAGCAGTTCTTC.

The sample holds many counts of this clonotype. The CDR3 coding sequence is TGTGCCATCAGTGAATTAGCTTTGTCGGTCAATGAGCAGTTCTTC. This encodes CAISELALSVNEQFF. The chain links TRBV10-3 to TRBJ2-1; D call uncertain. The CDR3 is 15 residues long. Germline V gene lookup returns CDR1 ENHRY and CDR2 SYGVKD. The V gene lost 3 bases and the J gene lost 6 bases, with 15 bases spanning the gap.

The CDR3: CASSPPDTKETQYF. The DNA of the CDR3 is TGCGCCAGCAGCCCCCCGGACACCAAAGAGACCCAGTACTTC. The chain is built from TRBV10-2 and TRBJ2-5, with D perhaps TRBD1 (5 bases). CDR1 is WSHSY, CDR2 SAAADI, per germline. The length of the CDR3 is 14 residues. Trimming removed 6 bases at V and 3 bases at J, with 14 bases between.

The V gene is TRBV27, the J gene TRBJ1-2; D remains unclear. The CDR3 covers 13 residues. Per the germline V gene, CDR1 is MNHEY and CDR2 is SMNVEV (reference sequence). Trimming cost V 3 bases and J 6 bases, with 11 bases left between them. The CDR3, as DNA: TGTGCCAGCAGTTTGACCGCAGGCCATGGCTACACCTTC. The encoded protein is CASSLTAGHGYTF.

The chain links TRBV30 to TRBJ1-4, with D possibly matching TRBD1 (5 bases). Trimming stripped 1 base from V and 3 bases from J, with 12 bases between. The CDR3 length is 15 residues. Germline CDR1 GTSNPN, CDR2 SVGIG (reference sequence). The CDR3: CAWSEGSGANEKLFF. CDR3 in DNA: TGTGCCTGGAGTGAGGGGAGTGGGGCTAATGAAAAACTGTTTTTT.

This clonotype was counted between two and nine times. V usage is TRBV5-1 and J usage is TRBJ2-3; no definite D call. This CDR3 has 14 amino acids. V lost 4 bases and J lost 4, with 13 bases in between. Germline CDR1 and CDR2: SGHRS and YFSETQ. The CDR3 nucleotides read TGCGCCAGCAGCAGGGAAAGGATATCAGATACGCAGTATTTT. Protein product: CASSRERISDTQYF.

This clonotype was seen a handful of times. One junction end does not reproduce the germline sequence, and a read error may be involved. The rearrangement uses TRBV7-7 and TRBJ2-3; 7 positions match TRBD2. Germline CDR1 SSHAT, CDR2 FNYEAQ (reference sequence). The CDR3 extends over 16 amino acids. CDR3 sequence (DNA): TGTGCTAGCAGCTTGGGAGGGACCTTCGGCACAGATACGCAGTATTTT. Protein: CASSLGGTFGTDTQYF. Combining the CDR3 with reference TRBV7-7 and TRBJ2-3 gives the whole variable domain GAGVSQSPRYKVTKRGQDVTLRCDPISSHATLYWYQQALGQGPEFLTYFNYEAQPDKSGLPSDRFSAERPEGSISTLTIQRTEQRDSAMYRCASSLGGTFGTDTQYFGPGTRLTVL.